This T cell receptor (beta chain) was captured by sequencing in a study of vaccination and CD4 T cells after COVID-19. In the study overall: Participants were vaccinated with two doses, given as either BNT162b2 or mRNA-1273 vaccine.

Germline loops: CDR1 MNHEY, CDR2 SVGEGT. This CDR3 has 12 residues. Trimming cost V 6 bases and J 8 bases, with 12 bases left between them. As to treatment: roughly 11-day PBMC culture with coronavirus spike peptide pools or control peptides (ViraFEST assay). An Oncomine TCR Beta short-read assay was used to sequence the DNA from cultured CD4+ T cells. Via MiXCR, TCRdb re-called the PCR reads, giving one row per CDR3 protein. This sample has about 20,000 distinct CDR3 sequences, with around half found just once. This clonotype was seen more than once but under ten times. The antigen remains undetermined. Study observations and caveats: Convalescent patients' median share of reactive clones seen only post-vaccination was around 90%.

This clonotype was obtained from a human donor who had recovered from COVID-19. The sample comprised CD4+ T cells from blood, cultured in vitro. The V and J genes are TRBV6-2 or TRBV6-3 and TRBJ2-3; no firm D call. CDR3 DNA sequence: TGTGCCAGCAGCCATGGACCGGCTACGCAGTATTTT. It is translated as CASSHGPATQYF.